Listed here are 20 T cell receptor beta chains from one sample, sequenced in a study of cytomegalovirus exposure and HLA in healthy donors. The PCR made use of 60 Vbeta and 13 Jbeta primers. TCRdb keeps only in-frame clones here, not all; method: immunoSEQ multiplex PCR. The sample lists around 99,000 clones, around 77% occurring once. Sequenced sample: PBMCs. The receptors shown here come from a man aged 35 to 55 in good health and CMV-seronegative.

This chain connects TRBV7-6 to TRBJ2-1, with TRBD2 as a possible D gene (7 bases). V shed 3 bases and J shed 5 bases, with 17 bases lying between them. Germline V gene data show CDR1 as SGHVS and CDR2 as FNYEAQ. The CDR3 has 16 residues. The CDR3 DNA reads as TGTGCCAGCAGCTTCTACGCGGGGGCTTCCGACAATGAGCAGTTCTTC. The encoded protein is CASSFYAGASDNEQFF. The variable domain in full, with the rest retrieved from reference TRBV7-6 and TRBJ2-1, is GAGVSQSPRYKVTKRGQDVALRCDPISGHVSLYWYRQALGQGPEFLTYFNYEAQQDKSGLPNDRFSAERPEGSISTLTIQRTEQRDSAMYRCASSFYAGASDNEQFFGPGTRLTVL.

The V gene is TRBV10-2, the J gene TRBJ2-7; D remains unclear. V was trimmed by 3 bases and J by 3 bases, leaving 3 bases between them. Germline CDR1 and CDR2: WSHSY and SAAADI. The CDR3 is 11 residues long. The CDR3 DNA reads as TGCGCCAGCAGTGACAACTACGAGCAGTACTTC. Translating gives CASSDNYEQYF.

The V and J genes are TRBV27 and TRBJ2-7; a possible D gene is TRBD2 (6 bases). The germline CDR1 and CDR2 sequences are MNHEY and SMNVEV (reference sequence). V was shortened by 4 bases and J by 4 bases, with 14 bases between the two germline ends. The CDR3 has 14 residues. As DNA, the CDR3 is TGTGCCAGCAGTTATCGGGCAGGAGGGTACGAGCAGTACTTC. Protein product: CASSYRAGGYEQYF.

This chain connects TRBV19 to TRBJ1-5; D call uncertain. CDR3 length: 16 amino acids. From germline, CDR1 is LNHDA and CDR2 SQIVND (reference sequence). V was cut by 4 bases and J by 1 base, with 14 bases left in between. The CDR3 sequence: CASSKSPGSSNQPQHF. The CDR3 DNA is TGTGCCAGTAGTAAGTCCCCGGGGAGCAGCAATCAGCCCCAGCATTTT.

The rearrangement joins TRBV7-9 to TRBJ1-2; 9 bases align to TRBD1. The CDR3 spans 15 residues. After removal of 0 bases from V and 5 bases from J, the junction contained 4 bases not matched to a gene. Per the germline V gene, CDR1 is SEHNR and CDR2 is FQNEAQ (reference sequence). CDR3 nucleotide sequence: TGTGCCAGCAGCTTAGCACAGGACAGGGGATATGGCTACACCTTC. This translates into CASSLAQDRGYGYTF.

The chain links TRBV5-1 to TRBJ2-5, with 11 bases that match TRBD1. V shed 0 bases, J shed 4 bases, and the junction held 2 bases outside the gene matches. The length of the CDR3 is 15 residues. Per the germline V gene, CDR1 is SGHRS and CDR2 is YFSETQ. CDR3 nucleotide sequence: TGCGCCAGCAGCTTGGGAGGGACAGGGGGAGAGACCCAGTACTTC. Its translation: CASSLGGTGGETQYF.

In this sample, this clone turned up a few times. CDR3 sequence reads: CASSLWQGLANYGYTF. The CDR3 DNA follows: TGTGCCAGCAGCTTATGGCAGGGCCTAGCTAACTATGGCTACACCTTC. The J gene is TRBJ1-2, the V gene TRBV11-3, with D perhaps TRBD1 (5 bases). CDR3 length: 16 amino acids. In germline, CDR1 is SGHNT, CDR2 YENEEA. Trimming shortened V by 2 bases and J by 0 bases, and 13 bases separated the two germline ends.

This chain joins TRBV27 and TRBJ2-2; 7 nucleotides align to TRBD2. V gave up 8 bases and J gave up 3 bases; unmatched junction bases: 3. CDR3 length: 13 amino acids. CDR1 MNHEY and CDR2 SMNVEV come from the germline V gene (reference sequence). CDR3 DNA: TGTGCCAGCCGGGACTACGACACCGGGGAGCTGTTTTTT. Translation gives CASRDYDTGELFF.

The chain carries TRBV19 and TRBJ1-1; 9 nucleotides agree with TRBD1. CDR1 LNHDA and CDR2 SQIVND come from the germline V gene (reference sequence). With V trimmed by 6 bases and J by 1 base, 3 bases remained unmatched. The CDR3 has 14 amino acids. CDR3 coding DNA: TGTGCCAGTAGATCGACAGGGGGGAACACTGAAGCTTTCTTT. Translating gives CASRSTGGNTEAFF. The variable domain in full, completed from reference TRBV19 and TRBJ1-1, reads DGGITQSPKYLFRKEGQNVTLSCEQNLNHDAMYWYRQDPGQGLRLIYYSQIVNDFQKGDIAEGYSVSREKKESFPLTVTSAQKNPTAFYLCASRSTGGNTEAFFGQGTRLTVV.

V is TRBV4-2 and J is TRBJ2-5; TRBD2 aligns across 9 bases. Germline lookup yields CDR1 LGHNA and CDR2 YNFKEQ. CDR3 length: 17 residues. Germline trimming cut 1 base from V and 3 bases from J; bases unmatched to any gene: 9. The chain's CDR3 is CASSQGGAGGNKETQYF. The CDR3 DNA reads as TGTGCCAGCAGCCAAGGGGGAGCGGGGGGAAATAAAGAGACCCAGTACTTC.

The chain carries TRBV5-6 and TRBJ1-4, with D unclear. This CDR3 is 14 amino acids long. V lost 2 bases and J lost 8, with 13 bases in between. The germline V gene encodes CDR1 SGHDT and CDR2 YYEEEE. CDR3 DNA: TGTGCCAGCAGCTTTGTCTCGGGTTTGGAAAAACTGTTTTTT. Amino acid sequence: CASSFVSGLEKLFF.

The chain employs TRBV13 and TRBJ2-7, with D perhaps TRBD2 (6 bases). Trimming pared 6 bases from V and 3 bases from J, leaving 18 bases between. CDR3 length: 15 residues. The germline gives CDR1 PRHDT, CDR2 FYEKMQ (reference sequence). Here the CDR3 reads CASRLTGSTYYEQYF. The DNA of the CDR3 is TGTGCCAGCAGGCTAACCGGGAGTACCTACTACGAGCAGTACTTC.

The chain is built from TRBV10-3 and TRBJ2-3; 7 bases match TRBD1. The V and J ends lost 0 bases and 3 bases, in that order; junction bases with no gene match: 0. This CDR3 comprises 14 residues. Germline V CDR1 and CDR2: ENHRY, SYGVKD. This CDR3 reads CAISESTGTDTQYF. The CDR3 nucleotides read TGTGCCATCAGTGAGTCGACAGGGACAGATACGCAGTATTTT.

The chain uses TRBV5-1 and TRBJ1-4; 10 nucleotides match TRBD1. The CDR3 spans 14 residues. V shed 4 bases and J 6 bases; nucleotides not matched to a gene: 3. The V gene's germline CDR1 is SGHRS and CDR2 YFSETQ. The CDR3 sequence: CASSKGQGDEKLFF. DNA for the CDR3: TGCGCCAGCAGCAAAGGACAGGGGGATGAAAAACTGTTTTTT.

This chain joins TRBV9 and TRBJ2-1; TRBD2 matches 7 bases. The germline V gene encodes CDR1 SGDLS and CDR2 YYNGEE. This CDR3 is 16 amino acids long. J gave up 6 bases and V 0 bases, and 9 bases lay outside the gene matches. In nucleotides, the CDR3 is TGTGCCAGCAGCGTAGAGGAGGGAGGGGCTTCCAATGAGCAGTTCTTC. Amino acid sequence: CASSVEEGGASNEQFF.

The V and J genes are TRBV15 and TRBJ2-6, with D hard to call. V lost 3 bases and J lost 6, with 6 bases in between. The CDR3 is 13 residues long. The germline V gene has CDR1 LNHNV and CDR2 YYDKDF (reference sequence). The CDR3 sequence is CATSSVKANVLTF. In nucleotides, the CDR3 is TGTGCCACCAGCAGTGTAAAGGCCAACGTCCTGACTTTC.

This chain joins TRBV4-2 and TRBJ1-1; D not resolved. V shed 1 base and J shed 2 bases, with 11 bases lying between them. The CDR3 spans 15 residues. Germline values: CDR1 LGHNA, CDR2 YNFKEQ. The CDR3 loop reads CASSQVPSLNTEAFF. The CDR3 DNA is TGTGCCAGCAGCCAAGTCCCCAGTCTTAACACTGAAGCTTTCTTT.

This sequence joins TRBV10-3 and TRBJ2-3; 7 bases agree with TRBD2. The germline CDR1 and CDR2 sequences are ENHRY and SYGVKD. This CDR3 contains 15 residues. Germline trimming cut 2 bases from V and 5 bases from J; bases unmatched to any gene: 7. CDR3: CAISEGGSGGDTQYF. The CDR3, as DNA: TGTGCCATCAGTGAGGGCGGGAGTGGTGGAGATACGCAGTATTTT.

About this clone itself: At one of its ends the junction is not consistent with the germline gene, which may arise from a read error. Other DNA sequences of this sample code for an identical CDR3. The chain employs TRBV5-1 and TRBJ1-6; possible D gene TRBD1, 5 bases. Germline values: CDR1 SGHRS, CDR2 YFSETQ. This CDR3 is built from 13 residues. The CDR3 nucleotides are TGCGCCAGCAGCGAGACGGGGGGTTCACCCCTCCATTTT. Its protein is CASSETGGSPLHF. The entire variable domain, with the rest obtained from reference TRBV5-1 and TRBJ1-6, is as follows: KAGVTQTPRYLIKTRGQQVTLSCSPISGHRSVSWYQQTPGQGLQFLFEYFSETQRNKGNFPGRFSGRQFSNSRSEMNVSTLELGDSALYLCASSETGGSPLHFGNGTRLTVT.

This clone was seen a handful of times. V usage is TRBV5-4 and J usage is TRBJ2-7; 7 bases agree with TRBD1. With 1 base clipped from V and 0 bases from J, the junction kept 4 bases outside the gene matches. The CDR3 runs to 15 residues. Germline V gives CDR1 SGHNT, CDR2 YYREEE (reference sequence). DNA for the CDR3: TGTGCCAGCAGCTTGAAGGGGGCGAGCTCCTACGAGCAGTACTTC. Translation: CASSLKGASSYEQYF.